A selection of T cell receptor beta chains follows, all from one sample in a study of T-cell reconstitution after alpha-beta-depleted transplantation in children. TCRdb fed the PCR reads into MiXCR, producing one record per CDR3 protein. The sample yields around 700,000 distinct CDR3 sequences, 10% to 15% seen once. This material consisted of PBMCs, taken before TCRalphabeta/CD19-depleted stem cell transplant. These receptors originate from a girl aged 2-9 years with congenital amegakaryocytic thrombocytopenia, due to receive a stem cell transplant. CDR3s leave out the opening cysteine and the closing phenylalanine or tryptophan. Fields, in order: CDR3 protein, V gene, CDR3 length.

CDR3aa: AGHPALGYEQY; v_gene: TRBV7-3; len: 11
CDR3aa: SARDYPSTDTQY; v_gene: TRBV20-1; len: 12
CDR3aa: ASSLLAGDPNEQF; v_gene: TRBV7-8; len: 13
CDR3aa: ASSLAAGAAGELF; v_gene: TRBV7-9; len: 13
CDR3aa: ASSLSTGNSGNTIY; v_gene: TRBV5-1; len: 14
CDR3aa: ASRRYKTGGNYEQY; v_gene: TRBV2; len: 14
CDR3aa: AANRLAVDEQF; v_gene: TRBV28; len: 11
CDR3aa: SAEGGNTEAF; v_gene: TRBV20-1; len: 10
CDR3aa: ASSLHPTGNEQF; v_gene: TRBV12-3/TRBV12-4; len: 12
CDR3aa: SVEKSSREGRQY; v_gene: TRBV29-1; len: 12
CDR3aa: SARIRSGLAF; v_gene: TRBV20-1; len: 10
CDR3aa: ASSLLGLATADTQY; v_gene: TRBV7-2; len: 14
CDR3aa: SASRAIYYGYT; v_gene: TRBV20-1; len: 11
CDR3aa: ASSVSGTSGSYNEQF; v_gene: TRBV9; len: 15
CDR3aa: ASSEVEPNTGELF; v_gene: TRBV6-1; len: 13
CDR3aa: SAPTGVSNEKLF; v_gene: TRBV20-1; len: 12